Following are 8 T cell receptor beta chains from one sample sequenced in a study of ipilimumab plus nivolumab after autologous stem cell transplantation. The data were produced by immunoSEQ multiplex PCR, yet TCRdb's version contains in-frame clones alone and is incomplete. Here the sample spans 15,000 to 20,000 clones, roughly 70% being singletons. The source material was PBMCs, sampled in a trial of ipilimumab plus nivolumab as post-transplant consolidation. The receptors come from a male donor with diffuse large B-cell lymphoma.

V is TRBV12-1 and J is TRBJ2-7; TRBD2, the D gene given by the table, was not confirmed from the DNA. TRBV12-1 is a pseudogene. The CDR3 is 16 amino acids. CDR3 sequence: CASSSMGLAPQYEQYF. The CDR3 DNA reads TGTGCCAGCAGCTCCATGGGACTAGCGCCCCAGTACGAGCAGTACTTC.

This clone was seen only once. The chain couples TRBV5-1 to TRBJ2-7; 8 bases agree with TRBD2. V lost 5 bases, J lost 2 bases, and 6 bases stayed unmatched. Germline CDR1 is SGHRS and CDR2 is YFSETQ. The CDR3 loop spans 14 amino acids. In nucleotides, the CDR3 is TGCGCCAGCAGTGGAGCGGGGGCCGCCTACGAGCAGTACTTC. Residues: CASSGAGAAYEQYF.

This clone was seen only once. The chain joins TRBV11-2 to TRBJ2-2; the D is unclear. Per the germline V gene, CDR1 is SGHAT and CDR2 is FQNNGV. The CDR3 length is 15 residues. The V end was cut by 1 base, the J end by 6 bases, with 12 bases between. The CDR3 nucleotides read TGTGCCAGCAGCTTAGGGTTCCGGGTCGCCGGGGAGCTGTTTTTT. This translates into CASSLGFRVAGELFF.

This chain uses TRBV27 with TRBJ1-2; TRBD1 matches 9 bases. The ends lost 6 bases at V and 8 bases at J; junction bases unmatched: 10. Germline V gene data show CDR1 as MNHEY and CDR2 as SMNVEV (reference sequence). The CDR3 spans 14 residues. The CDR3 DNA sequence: TGTGCCAGCAGGCGGGGACAGGGCGGCTACGGCTACACCTTC. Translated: CASRRGQGGYGYTF.

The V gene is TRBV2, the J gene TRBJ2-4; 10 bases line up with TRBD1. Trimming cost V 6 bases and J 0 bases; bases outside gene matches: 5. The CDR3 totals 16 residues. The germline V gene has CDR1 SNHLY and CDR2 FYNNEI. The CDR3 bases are TGTGCCAGCAGGGAGACAGGGGGCGAAGCCAAAAACATTCAGTACTTC. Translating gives CASRETGGEAKNIQYF.

In nucleotides, the CDR3 is TGCAGCGTAGGGGACATCCCGAACACTGAAGCTTTCTTT. Translation gives CSVGDIPNTEAFF. This sequence joins TRBV29-1 and TRBJ1-1; weak D call: TRBD1 (6 bases). This CDR3 has 13 amino acids. Looked up from germline, CDR1 is SQVTM and CDR2 is ANQGSEA. Between the trimmed V and J ends, which lost 6 bases and 1 base, there was a span of 12 bases.

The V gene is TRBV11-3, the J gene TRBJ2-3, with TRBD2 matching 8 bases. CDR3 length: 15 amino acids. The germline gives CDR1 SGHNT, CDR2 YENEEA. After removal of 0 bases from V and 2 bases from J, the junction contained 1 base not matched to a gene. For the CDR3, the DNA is TGTGCCAGCAGCTTAGAAGCGGGGGACACAGATACGCAGTATTTT. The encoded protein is CASSLEAGDTDTQYF.

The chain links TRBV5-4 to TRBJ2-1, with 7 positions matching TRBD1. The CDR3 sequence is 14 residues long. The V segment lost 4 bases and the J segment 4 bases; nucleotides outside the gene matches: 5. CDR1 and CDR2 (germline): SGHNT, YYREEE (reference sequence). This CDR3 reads CASSHRGGYNEQFF. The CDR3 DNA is TGTGCCAGCAGCCACAGGGGCGGTTACAATGAGCAGTTCTTC.